The 5 T cell receptor beta chains listed next were all sequenced from one sample in a study of T-cell reconstitution after alpha-beta-depleted transplantation in children. The TCRbeta library was prepared with unique molecular identifiers. TCRdb re-analysed the PCR reads in MiXCR, keeping a single row per CDR3 protein. The sample has approximately 350,000 distinct CDR3 sequences, 10% seen once; the top ten hold 2.4%. The source material was PBMCs from the stem cell graft donor, sampled from the stem cell graft. The source is a human donor who donated a stem cell graft to a child with acute lymphoblastic leukemia.

Only a few counts were recorded for this clonotype. The rearrangement links TRBV5-1 to TRBJ1-6; TRBD1 aligns across 8 bases. The CDR3 has 20 amino acids. Looked up from germline, CDR1 is SGHRS and CDR2 is YFSETQ. The junction had 25 bases not matched to a gene; V was cut back by 5 bases and J by 9 bases. The CDR3: CASSRTGLGAKAGGASPLHF. In DNA form, the CDR3 reads TGCGCCAGCAGTCGGACAGGGCTTGGCGCTAAGGCTGGAGGTGCTTCACCCCTCCACTTT.

This clonotype was seen once. V and J are TRBV2 and TRBJ1-5, with a weak D call TRBD1 (5 bases). Germline CDR1 and CDR2: SNHLY and FYNNEI. The CDR3 is made up of 14 amino acids. V dropped 4 bases and J dropped 9 bases, with 16 bases sitting between them. The chain's CDR3 is CASSGWGKQSPQHF. CDR3 in DNA: TGTGCCAGCAGTGGTTGGGGGAAACAGTCGCCCCAGCATTTT.

This clonotype was counted many times. The rearrangement joins TRBV9 to TRBJ2-3, with unresolved D. This CDR3 comprises 16 residues. The germline V gene has CDR1 SGDLS and CDR2 YYNGEE. V gave up 3 bases and J gave up 0 bases, with 14 bases separating them. The DNA for the CDR3 is TGTGCCAGCAGCGCCTTGCAGATCCTAAGCACAGATACGCAGTATTTT. This gives the protein CASSALQILSTDTQYF.

This rearrangement joins TRBV24-1 to TRBJ1-2; D is unclear. Deletions cut 3 bases from V and 0 bases from J, with 10 bases between. This CDR3 is built from 15 residues. The germline CDR1 and CDR2 sequences are KGHDR and SFDVKD. CDR3: CATSDPSIANYGYTF. The CDR3 DNA sequence: TGTGCCACCAGTGATCCTTCGATAGCTAACTATGGCTACACCTTC.

There are a few counts of this clonotype. V and J are TRBV5-1 and TRBJ1-1; a possible D gene is TRBD1 (5 bases). The CDR3 extends over 13 amino acids. Trimming took off 6 bases at V and 0 bases at J, with 9 bases between the two ends. The germline V gene encodes CDR1 SGHRS and CDR2 YFSETQ. CDR3 coding DNA: TGCGCCAGCACCACAGGAGTGAACACTGAAGCTTTCTTT. It yields the protein CASTTGVNTEAFF.